The next 7 T cell receptor beta chains were all read from a single sample in a study of blood T cell repertoires in COVID-19. Only in-frame clones appear in the TCRdb table, and some are missing; sequencing was by immunoSEQ multiplex PCR. The table shows roughly 430,000 clones, with around nine tenths occurring only once. The sample taken for sequencing was PBMCs or T cells enriched from blood (not recorded which). The receptors were sampled from a woman younger than 35 who had been exposed to COVID-19.

The chain links TRBV6-2 or TRBV6-3 to TRBJ1-4; TRBD1 aligns across 10 bases. The CDR3 length is 15 residues. Trimming removed 2 bases from V and 8 bases from J; junction bases left unmatched: 5. Germline lookup yields CDR1 MNHEY and CDR2 SVGEGT. The CDR3 sequence: CASSYVTGGEEKLFF. The CDR3 nucleotides are TGTGCCAGCAGTTACGTGACAGGGGGCGAAGAAAAACTGTTTTTT.

The chain employs TRBV18 and TRBJ2-5, with D perhaps TRBD1 (7 bases). CDR1 KGHSH and CDR2 LQKENI come from the germline V gene. This CDR3 contains 16 residues. Trimming took off 4 bases at V and 0 bases at J, with 15 bases between the two ends. The CDR3 loop is CASSRRPGGYQETQYF. Written as DNA, the CDR3 is TGTGCCAGCTCACGGCGGCCAGGGGGGTACCAAGAGACCCAGTACTTC.

The chain has TRBV7-9 and TRBJ2-7; D perhaps matches TRBD1 (6 bases). CDR1 SEHNR and CDR2 FQNEAQ come from the germline V gene (reference sequence). This CDR3 contains 13 residues. V gave up 8 bases and J gave up 3 bases, with 14 bases separating them. The CDR3 protein is CASLQGILYEQYF. The DNA of the CDR3 is TGTGCCAGCCTACAGGGTATTCTCTACGAGCAGTACTTC.

This clone came up once. J is TRBJ2-7 and V is TRBV24-1; maybe TRBD1 (5 bases). This CDR3 is built from 12 residues. CDR1 KGHDR and CDR2 SFDVKD come from the germline V gene. Trimming removed 8 bases from V and 6 bases from J, with 13 bases in between. The CDR3 loop reads CATKAGKGEQYF. CDR3 sequence (DNA): TGTGCCACCAAGGCAGGGAAGGGCGAGCAGTACTTC.

V and J are TRBV3-1 (or the pseudogene TRBV3-2) and TRBJ1-5; D remains unclear. V was cut by 6 bases and J by 1 base, with 10 bases left in between. The CDR3 has 14 amino acids. Germline V lookup: CDR1 LGHDT, CDR2 YNNKEL (reference sequence). The CDR3 coding sequence is TGTGCCAGCAGTCGGGAAGGGAGCAATCAGCCCCAGCATTTT. Its protein is CASSREGSNQPQHF.

This clone has only a few counts. V is TRBV24-1 and J is TRBJ2-2, with a possible D match to TRBD2 (6 bases). The germline gives CDR1 KGHDR, CDR2 SFDVKD. This CDR3 has 14 amino acids. With 5 bases removed from V and 6 bases from J, the gap between germline ends came to 12 bases. The CDR3 sequence is CATSVRGISGELFF. CDR3 coding DNA: TGTGCCACCAGTGTTCGGGGGATTTCCGGGGAGCTGTTTTTT.

This clone turned up a few times. The V call is TRBV7-2, the J call TRBJ1-5; 8 bases fit TRBD1. The CDR3 has 16 amino acids. Germline lookup yields CDR1 SGHTA and CDR2 FQGNSA. Trimming removed 5 bases from V and 0 bases from J; junction bases left unmatched: 6. CDR3: CASSPQTGVSNQPQHF. CDR3 coding DNA: TGTGCCAGCAGCCCGCAGACAGGGGTTAGCAATCAGCCCCAGCATTTT.